Listed here is a single T cell receptor (beta chain). Antigen: not known. Using its own MiXCR run on the RT-PCR reads, TCRdb lists one record per CDR3 protein. The sample holds around 760,000 distinct CDR3 sequences, roughly 13% seen once. The data were obtained in a study of response to subunit inactivated influenza vaccine. Study-wide points: A suggestion made by the authors is that each seasonal influenza vaccination recruits few new T cells.

V lost 5 bases and J lost 5, with 12 bases in between. The CDR3 totals 13 residues. Germline assignment: CDR1 SGDLS and CDR2 YYNGEE. The chain recombines TRBV9 with TRBJ2-3; tentative D call: TRBD2 (5 bases). The source of this sequence is a man in his fifties or sixties who received an inactivated influenza vaccine. Source: PBMCs from blood, taken 14 to 15 days before vaccination. DNA of the CDR3: TGTGCCAGCAGGCCCGTGGCGGGAGATACGCAGTATTTT. It yields the protein CASRPVAGDTQYF.